The source of this T cell receptor (beta chain) is a study of T cell responses to AZD1222 COVID-19 vaccine. Study-wide points: Seropositive at baseline were only six or seven AZD1222 recipients.

Sequencing used immunoSEQ multiplex PCR; TCRdb keeps in-frame clones, though not all of them. Of 160,000 or so clones detected, 85% to 95% appear once; the ten largest clones hold 4% to 5.5%. On this clone itself: Its antigen is unidentified.

V gave up 5 bases and J gave up 1 base, with 14 bases separating them. The length of the CDR3 is 15 residues. CDR1 SNHLY and CDR2 FYNNEI come from the germline V gene. Sequences were derived from peripheral blood, sampled on day 0 of AZD1222 vaccination. This rearrangement joins TRBV2 to TRBJ1-1; D is unresolved. This receptor was taken from an adult in good health. In nucleotides, the CDR3 is TGTGCCAGCAGTACCCCTCGGAAGGGGAACACTGAAGCTTTCTTT. Translated, it gives CASSTPRKGNTEAFF.